This paragraph reports one T cell receptor beta chain. Its antigen remains unidentified. The method was immunoSEQ multiplex PCR; TCRdb's version includes in-frame clones alone and lacks a portion of them. The sample yields about 95,000 clones, 85% to 90% seen once. The data were obtained in a study of T cell responses to AZD1222 COVID-19 vaccine. Broader study findings: Donors were chiefly white British, with a greater number of females, and clonal diversity was perhaps underestimated.

Trimming took 0 bases from V and 5 from J, leaving 4 bases between them. The germline V gene has CDR1 SGHTA and CDR2 FQGTGA. The CDR3 sequence is 12 residues long. The sequenced sample was peripheral blood, obtained on day 0 of AZD1222 vaccination. The receptor's source is an adult in good health. The chain links TRBV7-3 to TRBJ1-1; D remains ambiguous. Here the CDR3 DNA reads TGTGCCAGCAGCTTAACTAGGACTGAAGCTTTCTTT. It yields the protein CASSLTRTEAFF.